These T cell receptor beta chains were read from a single sample in a study of cytomegalovirus exposure and HLA in healthy donors. The repertoire was sequenced with immunoSEQ multiplex PCR; TCRdb's copy has only in-frame clones and lacks some. Of 110,000 to 150,000 clones in the sample, less than 90% were seen once. Sample: PBMCs. These receptors were taken from a man between 18 and 35 years old in good health and CMV-seronegative. Both conserved end residues are part of each CDR3. The D gene is left open where the match is weak. A clone size is listed for some rows: how often the clone was seen (once, few, many), or a class if it is expanded.

clone size: few
V gene: TRBV12-5
J gene: TRBJ2-1
D gene: .
CDR3 DNA: TGTGCTAGTGGTACGGACTTGATCTTC
CDR3 protein: CASGTDLIF

clone size: .
V gene: TRBV19
J gene: TRBJ2-3
D gene: TRBD2
CDR3 DNA: TGTGCCAGTAGTGAGACTAGCGGGGGCGCAGATACGCAGTATTTT
CDR3 protein: CASSETSGGADTQYF

clone size: .
V gene: TRBV7-9
J gene: TRBJ2-7
D gene: TRBD2
CDR3 DNA: TGTGCCAGCAGCTTAGGGGGGAGGGTTAGGACCTACGAGCAGTACTTC
CDR3 protein: CASSLGGRVRTYEQYF

clone size: .
V gene: TRBV9
J gene: TRBJ1-3
D gene: .
CDR3 DNA: TGTGCCAGCAGCGTAGGACCCAGGCTGCACTCTGGAAACACCATATATTTT
CDR3 protein: CASSVGPRLHSGNTIYF

clone size: few
V gene: TRBV7-2
J gene: TRBJ2-7
D gene: .
CDR3 DNA: TGTGCCAGCATGGCGGGGACGCGAGGATACGAGCAGTACTTC
CDR3 protein: CASMAGTRGYEQYF

clone size: .
V gene: TRBV27
J gene: TRBJ2-1
D gene: TRBD2
CDR3 DNA: TGTGCCAGCAGTCCCTTAGCGGGAGGGCCCCCCTCCTACAATGAGCAGTTCTTC
CDR3 protein: CASSPLAGGPPSYNEQFF

clone size: .
V gene: TRBV7-8
J gene: TRBJ2-7
D gene: TRBD1
CDR3 DNA: TGTGCCAGCAGCTCAGCGGGACAGGGATCCTACGAGCAGTACTTC
CDR3 protein: CASSSAGQGSYEQYF

clone size: .
V gene: TRBV28
J gene: TRBJ2-4
D gene: .
CDR3 DNA: TGTGCCACCAACCGGGACACAGAAAACATTCAGTACTTC
CDR3 protein: CATNRDTENIQYF

clone size: .
V gene: TRBV7-8
J gene: TRBJ2-1
D gene: TRBD2
CDR3 DNA: TGTGCCAGCAGCCTAGAGCGGGGTAGCTCCTACAATGAGCAGTTCTTC
CDR3 protein: CASSLERGSSYNEQFF

clone size: .
V gene: TRBV27
J gene: TRBJ2-7
D gene: TRBD2
CDR3 DNA: TGTGCCAGCAGTTTGGGGGGAGGGATCTTCTCTCTCTACGAGCAGTACTTC
CDR3 protein: CASSLGGGIFSLYEQYF

clone size: .
V gene: TRBV20-1
J gene: TRBJ1-2
D gene: .
CDR3 DNA: TGCAGTGCTAGAGATCGGGGAGGCTACACCTTC
CDR3 protein: CSARDRGGYTF

clone size: .
V gene: TRBV9
J gene: TRBJ2-3
D gene: TRBD2
CDR3 DNA: TGTGCCAGCAGCTCTCGCCCAGCGGGAACTCAAGACCACACAGATACGCAGTATTTT
CDR3 protein: CASSSRPAGTQDHTDTQYF

clone size: .
V gene: TRBV6-5
J gene: TRBJ2-7
D gene: TRBD1
CDR3 DNA: TGTGCCAGCAAGACACAGGGGTGGGGGACCTACGAGCAGTACTTC
CDR3 protein: CASKTQGWGTYEQYF

clone size: .
V gene: TRBV6-6
J gene: TRBJ2-3
D gene: .
CDR3 DNA: TGTGCCAGCAGAATCACTGCTAGCACAGATACGCAGTATTTT
CDR3 protein: CASRITASTDTQYF

clone size: .
V gene: TRBV9
J gene: TRBJ2-1
D gene: TRBD2
CDR3 DNA: TGTGCCAGCAGCGTAGGCCAGCGGGAGGCGAATGAGCAGTTCTTC
CDR3 protein: CASSVGQREANEQFF

clone size: .
V gene: TRBV20-1
J gene: TRBJ1-5
D gene: .
CDR3 DNA: TGCAGTGCCCACAGGGTTGGGCATTTT
CDR3 protein: CSAHRVGHF

clone size: .
V gene: TRBV6-5
J gene: TRBJ2-5
D gene: TRBD2
CDR3 DNA: TGTGCCAGCAGTAACCCGGGACTAGTAAGAGAGACCCAGTACTTC
CDR3 protein: CASSNPGLVRETQYF

clone size: .
V gene: TRBV13
J gene: TRBJ1-1
D gene: .
CDR3 DNA: TGTGCCAGCAGCATTCTCCAGGGGACTGAAGCTTTCTTT
CDR3 protein: CASSILQGTEAFF

clone size: .
V gene: TRBV28
J gene: TRBJ2-1
D gene: TRBD2
CDR3 DNA: TGTGCCAGCAGCCCTAACCCGTGGGGGACTAGCGGACCCAATGAGCAGTTCTTC
CDR3 protein: CASSPNPWGTSGPNEQFF

clone size: .
V gene: TRBV7-9
J gene: TRBJ2-7
D gene: .
CDR3 DNA: TGTGCCAGCAGCTTAGTGTTCGACGAGCAGTACTTC
CDR3 protein: CASSLVFDEQYF

clone size: .
V gene: TRBV28
J gene: TRBJ2-5
D gene: TRBD2
CDR3 DNA: TGTGCCAGCAGTTTCAGTAGCGGGGTACTACAAGAGACCCAGTACTTC
CDR3 protein: CASSFSSGVLQETQYF

clone size: .
V gene: TRBV6-5
J gene: TRBJ1-5
D gene: .
CDR3 DNA: TGTGCCAGCAGCCCAGGGGTCTATAGCAATCAGCCCCAGCATTTT
CDR3 protein: CASSPGVYSNQPQHF

clone size: .
V gene: TRBV11-2
J gene: TRBJ2-7
D gene: .
CDR3 DNA: TGTGCCAGCAGCTGGACAGAGGCCTACGAGCAGTACTTC
CDR3 protein: CASSWTEAYEQYF

clone size: .
V gene: TRBV2
J gene: TRBJ2-7
D gene: .
CDR3 DNA: TGTGCCAGCACCCTGGGACAAGGGGGAAACGAGCAGTACTTC
CDR3 protein: CASTLGQGGNEQYF

clone size: .
V gene: TRBV5-5
J gene: TRBJ1-1
D gene: .
CDR3 DNA: TGTGCCAGCAGCTTGTACCCAGGGGACATCTTCCCTAACTTCAACACTGAAGCTTTCTTT
CDR3 protein: CASSLYPGDIFPNFNTEAFF

clone size: .
V gene: TRBV6-5
J gene: TRBJ1-1
D gene: TRBD1
CDR3 DNA: TGTGCCAGCAGTTACTCAGGGGACAGCCCGAACACTGAAGCTTTCTTT
CDR3 protein: CASSYSGDSPNTEAFF

clone size: .
V gene: TRBV5-4
J gene: TRBJ1-3
D gene: .
CDR3 DNA: TGTGCCAGCAGCTTGGCGGACAGACTCTCTGGAAACACCATATATTTT
CDR3 protein: CASSLADRLSGNTIYF

clone size: .
V gene: TRBV27
J gene: TRBJ2-7
D gene: TRBD1
CDR3 DNA: TGTGCCAGCAGTCGTAAAACCCGGGACAGGGGGCACGAGCAGTACTTC
CDR3 protein: CASSRKTRDRGHEQYF

clone size: once
V gene: TRBV7-6
J gene: TRBJ1-1
D gene: TRBD1
CDR3 DNA: TGTGCCGACTACAAACAGGGGGCGAAAGCTTTCTTT
CDR3 protein: CADYKQGAKAFF

clone size: few
V gene: TRBV2
J gene: TRBJ2-7
D gene: .
CDR3 DNA: TGTGCCAGCAGTCCAAACAGGGACTCCTACGAGCAGTACTTC
CDR3 protein: CASSPNRDSYEQYF

clone size: .
V gene: TRBV7-6
J gene: TRBJ2-7
D gene: TRBD1
CDR3 DNA: TGTGCCAGCAGCGATCGCCAGGGGGTCTACGAGCAGTACTTC
CDR3 protein: CASSDRQGVYEQYF

clone size: .
V gene: TRBV7-8
J gene: TRBJ1-1
D gene: .
CDR3 DNA: TGTGCCAGCAGGTCCGTGAACACTGAAGCTTTCTTT
CDR3 protein: CASRSVNTEAFF

clone size: .
V gene: TRBV7-9
J gene: TRBJ2-5
D gene: .
CDR3 DNA: TGTGCCAGCAGCTTAAAGATGGGACGGACAGTCCAAGAGACCCAGTACTTC
CDR3 protein: CASSLKMGRTVQETQYF

clone size: once
V gene: TRBV6-5
J gene: TRBJ2-2
D gene: .
CDR3 DNA: TGTGCCAGCAGTTACTGGGGCGCGCCTAACACCGGGGAGCTGTTTTTT
CDR3 protein: CASSYWGAPNTGELFF

clone size: .
V gene: TRBV29-1
J gene: TRBJ2-1
D gene: .
CDR3 DNA: TGCAGCGTTGCCGGGCAGGAGGGGATTAATGAGCAGTTCTTC
CDR3 protein: CSVAGQEGINEQFF

clone size: .
V gene: TRBV2
J gene: TRBJ1-1
D gene: TRBD1
CDR3 DNA: TGTGCCAGCAGTGATTTTAGGGACAGGGGGCCCACGAACACTGAAGCTTTCTTT
CDR3 protein: CASSDFRDRGPTNTEAFF

clone size: .
V gene: TRBV5-6
J gene: TRBJ1-5
D gene: TRBD1
CDR3 DNA: TGTGCCAGCAGCCGAAGCCCGGGACAGGGGCTTGGGGGCAATCAGCCCCAGCATTTT
CDR3 protein: CASSRSPGQGLGGNQPQHF

clone size: once
V gene: TRBV7-2
J gene: TRBJ2-2
D gene: .
CDR3 DNA: TGTGCCACCTCATGGAGGGCTAACACCGGGGAGCTGTTTTTT
CDR3 protein: CATSWRANTGELFF

clone size: few
V gene: TRBV20-1
J gene: TRBJ2-5
D gene: .
CDR3 DNA: TGCAGTGCTAGAGGTGCGGCGGCCCAGTACTTC
CDR3 protein: CSARGAAAQYF

clone size: once
V gene: TRBV7-2
J gene: TRBJ2-1
D gene: .
CDR3 DNA: TGTGCCAGCAGCTTAGTTGTATTCCATGAGCAGTTCTTC
CDR3 protein: CASSLVVFHEQFF

clone size: .
V gene: TRBV6-1
J gene: TRBJ2-2
D gene: .
CDR3 DNA: TGTGCCAGCAGTGGCGTCGCCCCGGTCACCGGGGAGCTGTTTTTT
CDR3 protein: CASSGVAPVTGELFF

clone size: .
V gene: TRBV19
J gene: TRBJ1-2
D gene: .
CDR3 DNA: TGTGCCAGTAGTAATTACAGGGCTAACTATGGCTACACCTTC
CDR3 protein: CASSNYRANYGYTF

clone size: .
V gene: TRBV10-3
J gene: TRBJ2-7
D gene: .
CDR3 DNA: TGTGCCATAAAATTTGGACACTCCTACGAGCAGTACTTC
CDR3 protein: CAIKFGHSYEQYF

clone size: .
V gene: TRBV19
J gene: TRBJ1-2
D gene: TRBD1
CDR3 DNA: TGTGCCAGTAGTATCGTGACAGGGGGGATCTATGGCTACACCTTC
CDR3 protein: CASSIVTGGIYGYTF

clone size: few
V gene: TRBV6-5
J gene: TRBJ1-2
D gene: TRBD1
CDR3 DNA: TGTGCCAGCAGTTATCGGGACAGCTCTGGCTACACCTTC
CDR3 protein: CASSYRDSSGYTF

clone size: .
V gene: TRBV27
J gene: TRBJ2-7
D gene: TRBD2
CDR3 DNA: TGTGCCAGCAGTTCATTGACTAGCGGGAGTCGCTCGTACGAGCAGTACTTC
CDR3 protein: CASSSLTSGSRSYEQYF

clone size: .
V gene: TRBV4-1
J gene: TRBJ2-7
D gene: TRBD2
CDR3 DNA: TGCGCCAGCAGCCAAGGACTAGCGGGGATGGGCGAGCAGTACTTC
CDR3 protein: CASSQGLAGMGEQYF

clone size: .
V gene: TRBV2
J gene: TRBJ2-1
D gene: TRBD2
CDR3 DNA: TGTGCCAGCAGTGAACTAGCGGGCACCGCTCAGGAGCAGTTCTTC
CDR3 protein: CASSELAGTAQEQFF

clone size: .
V gene: TRBV10-3
J gene: TRBJ1-4
D gene: TRBD1
CDR3 DNA: TGTGCCATCAGTGAGTCGTCGACAGGGTTAGGGGAAAAACTGTTTTTT
CDR3 protein: CAISESSTGLGEKLFF

clone size: .
V gene: TRBV27
J gene: TRBJ1-1
D gene: TRBD1
CDR3 DNA: TGTGCCAGCAGGATAACAGGGGGGACTGAAGCTTTCTTT
CDR3 protein: CASRITGGTEAFF

clone size: .
V gene: TRBV2
J gene: TRBJ2-1
D gene: TRBD2
CDR3 DNA: TGTGCCAGCAGTTCTCTAGCGGGCCCATCAGCCCAATACAATGAGCAGTTCTTC
CDR3 protein: CASSSLAGPSAQYNEQFF

clone size: once
V gene: TRBV7-9
J gene: TRBJ1-5
D gene: .
CDR3 DNA: TGTGCCAGCAGCTACAACAAACAGCCCCAGCATTTT
CDR3 protein: CASSYNKQPQHF

clone size: .
V gene: TRBV14
J gene: TRBJ2-7
D gene: .
CDR3 DNA: TGTGCCAGCAGCCAAGAAAGGGGTAGGGACTACGAGCAGTACTTC
CDR3 protein: CASSQERGRDYEQYF

clone size: .
V gene: TRBV19
J gene: TRBJ2-1
D gene: .
CDR3 DNA: TGTGCCAGTAGTCCTGCCGACTATAATTACAATGAGCAGTTCTTC
CDR3 protein: CASSPADYNYNEQFF

clone size: .
V gene: TRBV27
J gene: TRBJ2-7
D gene: .
CDR3 DNA: TGTGCCAGCAGTTCACAGAGTCGGGAGCAGTACTTC
CDR3 protein: CASSSQSREQYF

clone size: .
V gene: TRBV2
J gene: TRBJ2-7
D gene: .
CDR3 DNA: TGTGCCAGCAGTGTCGGCAGGGGTCTTTACGAGCAGTACTTC
CDR3 protein: CASSVGRGLYEQYF

clone size: .
V gene: TRBV13
J gene: TRBJ1-3
D gene: .
CDR3 DNA: TGTGCCAGCAGCTTAGGACAGGCTGGAAACACCATATATTTT
CDR3 protein: CASSLGQAGNTIYF